This TCR beta chain was recorded in a study of response to subunit inactivated influenza vaccine. This clonotype was seen more than once but under ten times. Its antigen is undetermined. Study findings and constraints: Authors suggested few new T cells are recruited by each seasonal influenza vaccination.

MiXCR, applied by TCRdb to the RT-PCR reads, yields one record per CDR3 protein. There are about 700,000 distinct CDR3 sequences in the sample; 12% to 15% occur only once, and around 7.6% lies in the top ten. The CDR3 runs 10 residues. The germline CDR1 and CDR2 sequences are SQVTM and ANQGSEA. The V gene lost 4 bases and the J gene lost 14 bases, with 14 bases spanning the gap. V gene TRBV29-1 combines with J gene TRBJ2-5; D is ambiguous. This sample comprised PBMCs from blood, obtained roughly 15 days before vaccination. This receptor was identified in a man aged 45-60 years who received an inactivated influenza vaccine. The CDR3 spells CSVGGDPPYF. The CDR3 nucleotides read TGCAGCGTTGGAGGAGACCCGCCCTACTTC.